A single sample is the source of the 17 T cell receptor beta chains below, sequenced in a study of T cell changes during pregnancy in multiple sclerosis. The protocol was immunoSEQ multiplex PCR, while the TCRdb copy is restricted to in-frame clones and leaves out a portion. The sample records approximately 80,000 clones, roughly 93% being singletons. The starting material was peripheral blood, obtained in the third trimester of pregnancy. Source of these receptors: a female donor with multiple sclerosis, enrolled in a pregnancy study.

V and J are TRBV6-4 and TRBJ2-5; 8 bases match TRBD2. CDR3 length: 15 amino acids. With 2 bases clipped from V and 4 bases from J, the junction kept 6 bases outside the gene matches. Germline assignment: CDR1 MRHNA and CDR2 SNTAGT. Written as DNA, the CDR3 is TGTGCCAGCAGTGACCCCGGCGGGGGGAGAGAGACCCAGTACTTC. Translating gives CASSDPGGGRETQYF.

The gene calls are TRBV7-9 and TRBJ2-2; D is unclear. Germline CDR1 and CDR2: SEHNR and FQNEAQ (reference sequence). The V end was cut by 8 bases, the J end by 3 bases, with 13 bases between. This CDR3 has 14 residues. CDR3 region: CASGQALYTGELFF. The CDR3 nucleotides read TGTGCCAGCGGGCAGGCGCTCTACACCGGGGAGCTGTTTTTT. Looking up the rest from reference TRBV7-9 and TRBJ2-2 gives the full variable domain: DTGVSQNPRHKITKRGQNVTFRCDPISEHNRLYWYRQTLGQGPEFLTYFQNEAQLEKSRLLSDRFSAERPKGSFSTLEIQRTEQGDSAMYLCASGQALYTGELFFGEGSRLTVL.

The rearrangement links TRBV9 to TRBJ2-1; D is unresolved. This CDR3 spans 16 amino acids. V lost 0 bases and J lost 8, with 18 bases in between. The V gene's germline CDR1 is SGDLS and CDR2 YYNGEE. CDR3 sequence: CASSVEARNLLHEQFF. The CDR3 nucleotides are TGTGCCAGCAGCGTAGAGGCGCGGAACCTCTTACATGAGCAGTTCTTC.

In this sample, this clone turned up once. The V gene is TRBV5-8, the J gene TRBJ1-2; D unclear. V lost 0 bases and J lost 2, with 8 bases in between. This CDR3 spans 14 amino acids. Looked up from germline, CDR1 is SGHTS and CDR2 is YDEGEE. The CDR3 DNA is TGTGCCAGCAGCTTGGCCGCGGGCAACTATGGCTACACCTTC. It translates to CASSLAAGNYGYTF.

This chain uses TRBV2 with TRBJ1-1, with TRBD1 matching 10 bases. V lost 5 bases to trimming and J lost 0 bases; unmatched junction nucleotides: 3. This CDR3 contains 15 residues. Germline values: CDR1 SNHLY, CDR2 FYNNEI. The DNA of the CDR3 is TGTGCCAGCAGTCCCGGGACAGGGGTGAACACTGAAGCTTTCTTT. The encoded protein is CASSPGTGVNTEAFF.

The V and J genes are TRBV2 and TRBJ2-5; the D gene is possibly TRBD1 (6 bases). Deletions cut 6 bases from V and 5 bases from J, with 10 bases between. Germline loops: CDR1 SNHLY, CDR2 FYNNEI. This CDR3 spans 12 amino acids. The CDR3 sequence: CASRGQGETQYF. CDR3 nucleotides: TGTGCCAGCAGGGGCCAGGGGGAGACCCAGTACTTC.

This clone appeared a single time. The CDR3 protein is CASSSGTRNEQFF. In DNA form, the CDR3 reads TGTGCCAGCAGTTCCGGGACACGCAATGAGCAGTTCTTC. The V and J genes are TRBV2 and TRBJ2-1, with TRBD1 as a possible D gene (6 bases). The CDR3 is 13 amino acids. Germline CDR1 is SNHLY and CDR2 is FYNNEI. The germline V and J ends were trimmed by 5 bases and 6 bases, with 11 bases remaining between them. The whole variable domain, filled in from reference TRBV2 and TRBJ2-1, reads EPEVTQTPSHQVTQMGQEVILRCVPISNHLYFYWYRQILGQKVEFLVSFYNNEISEKSEIFDDQFSVERPDGSNFTLKIRSTKLEDSAMYFCASSSGTRNEQFFGPGTRLTVL.

The chain joins TRBV5-4 to TRBJ2-7, with D possibly being TRBD2 (5 bases). Trimming removed 2 bases from V and 6 bases from J, with 6 bases in between. Per the germline V gene, CDR1 is SGHNT and CDR2 is YYREEE (reference sequence). The CDR3 runs 11 residues. The CDR3 sequence is CASSFGVEQYF. CDR3 in DNA: TGTGCCAGCAGCTTCGGGGTCGAGCAGTACTTC. Combining the CDR3 with reference TRBV5-4 and TRBJ2-7 gives the whole variable domain ETGVTQSPTHLIKTRGQQVTLRCSSQSGHNTVSWYQQALGQGPQFIFQYYREEENGRGNFPPRFSGLQFPNYSSELNVNALELDDSALYLCASSFGVEQYFGPGTRLTVT.

The J gene is TRBJ1-1, the V gene TRBV6-1, with 9 bases fitting TRBD1. Germline CDR1 is MNHNS and CDR2 is SASEGT. Unmatched junction bases numbered 2, after V lost 3 bases and J lost 3 bases. CDR3 length equals 14 residues. The CDR3 protein is CASSETGGDTEAFF. In DNA, the CDR3 is TGTGCCAGCAGTGAGACAGGGGGGGACACTGAAGCTTTCTTT.

The chain links TRBV5-4 to TRBJ1-3; perhaps TRBD1 as D (5 bases). The germline V gene encodes CDR1 SGHNT and CDR2 YYREEE (reference sequence). The V end was cut by 0 bases, the J end by 2 bases, with 6 bases between. CDR3 length equals 14 residues. CDR3 DNA sequence: TGTGCCAGCAGCTTGGCAGGGCCTGGAAACACCATATATTTT. Translation gives CASSLAGPGNTIYF.

The chain is built from TRBV7-9 and TRBJ2-5, with D possibly being TRBD1 (5 bases). The germline CDR1 and CDR2 sequences are SEHNR and FQNEAQ (reference sequence). The CDR3 extends over 13 amino acids. With 0 bases removed from V and 7 bases from J, the gap between germline ends came to 9 bases. The CDR3 DNA follows: TGTGCCAGCAGCTTAGCGACAGAAGGGACCCAGTACTTC. It codes for CASSLATEGTQYF. The whole variable domain, filled in from reference TRBV7-9 and TRBJ2-5, reads DTGVSQNPRHKITKRGQNVTFRCDPISEHNRLYWYRQTLGQGPEFLTYFQNEAQLEKSRLLSDRFSAERPKGSFSTLEIQRTEQGDSAMYLCASSLATEGTQYFGPGTRLLVL.

This chain joins TRBV7-9 and TRBJ2-7; 7 nucleotides line up with TRBD1. Germline V gene data show CDR1 as SEHNR and CDR2 as FQNEAQ (reference sequence). V lost 6 bases, J lost 4 bases, and 9 bases stayed unmatched. The CDR3 sequence is 14 residues long. For the CDR3, the DNA is TGTGCCAGCAGTCGCCCTCCGGGACAGTACGAGCAGTACTTC. Amino acids: CASSRPPGQYEQYF. Filled out from reference TRBV7-9 and TRBJ2-7, the complete variable domain reads DTGVSQNPRHKITKRGQNVTFRCDPISEHNRLYWYRQTLGQGPEFLTYFQNEAQLEKSRLLSDRFSAERPKGSFSTLEIQRTEQGDSAMYLCASSRPPGQYEQYFGPGTRLTVT.

This chain connects TRBV14 to TRBJ1-2; D ambiguous. Germline lookup yields CDR1 SGHDN and CDR2 FVKESK. CDR3 length: 14 residues. V lost 4 bases to trimming and J lost 6 bases, with 15 bases between them. The CDR3 nucleotides are TGTGCCAGCAGCCCTTTAGGAAGGGAGCATGGCTACACCTTC. Translation gives CASSPLGREHGYTF.

The V call is TRBV5-6, the J call TRBJ1-1; D uncertain. This CDR3 contains 11 residues. The germline V gene encodes CDR1 SGHDT and CDR2 YYEEEE. V gave up 0 bases and J gave up 7 bases, with 4 bases separating them. The chain's CDR3 is CASSLGGEAFF. CDR3 sequence (DNA): TGTGCCAGCAGCTTGGGCGGTGAAGCTTTCTTT.

The chain recombines TRBV11-2 with TRBJ1-3; D not resolved. The CDR3 is 17 amino acids. Trimming pared 2 bases from V and 0 bases from J, leaving 14 bases between. The V gene's germline CDR1 is SGHAT and CDR2 FQNNGV. This CDR3 reads CASSLRFGGSSGNTIYF. The CDR3 nucleotides are TGTGCCAGCAGCTTAAGATTCGGCGGAAGCTCTGGAAACACCATATATTTT.

V is TRBV2 and J is TRBJ2-3, with D uncertain. This CDR3 is built from 15 residues. The V end was cut by 3 bases, the J end by 4 bases, with 14 bases between. Germline values: CDR1 SNHLY, CDR2 FYNNEI. The CDR3 sequence: CASSDIAFAPDTQYF. The CDR3 DNA reads TGTGCCAGCAGTGATATAGCCTTCGCTCCAGATACGCAGTATTTT.

The J gene is TRBJ1-1, the V gene TRBV11-2; TRBD1 is a possible D gene (5 bases). CDR3 length: 13 residues. V lost 5 bases, J lost 4 bases, and 11 bases lay in between. CDR1 SGHAT and CDR2 FQNNGV come from the germline V gene. The CDR3 nucleotides read TGTGCCAGCAGCCTCAGGGTAAGCACTGAAGCTTTCTTT. Amino acids: CASSLRVSTEAFF.